These 10 T cell receptor beta chains were all obtained from the same sample, sequenced in a study of regulatory T cells in long-lasting Graves disease. Stated time point: newly diagnosed GD, antithyroid drugs for less than 3 months. PBMC RNA was the source of the TCR library. HTBI primers from iRepertoire and Arm-PCR of CDR3 regions yielded the TCR beta libraries. TCRdb processed the multiplex PCR reads anew with MiXCR; each CDR3 protein has one entry. Of 560,000 or so distinct CDR3 sequences listed, around 16% were seen once; the top ten hold about 12%. The data also belong to a second study, concerning T cells in Graves' hyperthyroidism and ophthalmopathy.

The sample here was peripheral blood mononuclear cells (PBMCs), taken at new diagnosis, from a patient treated with antithyroid drugs. Receptor source: a man younger than 30 with Graves disease.

In its sample, this clonotype was seen many times. This chain uses TRBV2 with TRBJ1-2, with 9 bases that match TRBD1. The CDR3 covers 13 residues. Germline-derived CDR1 and CDR2 are SNHLY and FYNNEI. V was clipped by 8 bases and J by 5 bases; unmatched bases: 6. The CDR3 region has the DNA TGTGCCAGCGGGAGGGGACAGGGTTATGGCTACACCTTC. Protein product: CASGRGQGYGYTF.

In this sample, this clonotype turned up a few times. This chain uses TRBV14 with TRBJ2-3; no clear D gene. Per the germline V gene, CDR1 is SGHDN and CDR2 is FVKESK. This CDR3 is 14 amino acids long. Between the trimmed V and J ends, which lost 1 base and 4 bases, there was a span of 9 bases. The CDR3 loop is CASSQGFKADTQYF. Here the CDR3 DNA reads TGTGCCAGCAGCCAAGGGTTCAAGGCAGATACGCAGTATTTT.

This clonotype was seen repeatedly, ten times or more. The chain is built from TRBV27 and TRBJ2-1; 10 nucleotides match TRBD2. The J segment lost 7 bases and the V segment lost 6 bases, leaving 12 bases of the junction unmatched. This CDR3 has 16 amino acids. CDR1 and CDR2 from the germline V gene are MNHEY and SMNVEV (reference sequence). The CDR3 region is CASSPELAGVYNEQFF. In nucleotides, the CDR3 is TGTGCCAGCAGCCCCGAGCTAGCGGGAGTGTATAATGAGCAGTTCTTC.

This clonotype showed up just once. The final CDR3 position lacks the conserved phenylalanine or tryptophan, pointing to a likely read error. The CDR3 spells CAWSTGSHEQYL. The DNA of the CDR3 is TGTGCCTGGAGTACCGGGTCCCACGAGCAGTACCTC. The rearrangement uses TRBV30 and TRBJ2-7; D is uncertain. V gave up 2 bases and J gave up 5 bases, with 10 bases separating them. The germline V gene has CDR1 GTSNPN and CDR2 SVGIG (reference sequence). The CDR3 spans 12 residues.

The genes are TRBV6-2 or TRBV6-3 and TRBJ2-2; 10 nucleotides align to TRBD1. The CDR3 totals 15 residues. V trimming: 2 bases; J trimming: 7 bases; junction bases outside the gene matches: 4. Germline CDR1 MNHEY, CDR2 SVGEGT. This chain's CDR3 is CASSYLGQGYGELFF. As DNA, the CDR3 is TGTGCCAGCAGTTACCTGGGACAGGGGTACGGGGAGCTGTTTTTT.

This clonotype has a handful of counts. The chain has TRBV3-1 and TRBJ1-2; tentative D call: TRBD1 (6 bases). V lost 4 bases to trimming and J lost 5 bases, with 23 bases between them. Germline V gene lookup returns CDR1 LGHDT and CDR2 YNNKEL (reference sequence). The CDR3 loop spans 17 amino acids. The CDR3 sequence: CASSLYGYREVEYGYTF. In DNA, the CDR3 is TGTGCCAGCAGCCTATATGGCTACAGGGAGGTGGAGTATGGCTACACCTTC.

The sample holds many counts of this clonotype. V usage is TRBV5-1 and J usage is TRBJ2-1, with D unresolved. V was trimmed by 1 base and J by 8 bases, leaving 7 bases between them. CDR1 is SGHRS and CDR2 is YFSETQ in the germline V gene. The CDR3 runs 12 residues. The CDR3 region has the DNA TGCGCCAGCAGCTTGAAATTCGATGAGCAGTTCTTC. It is translated as CASSLKFDEQFF. The full variable domain, in which reference TRBV5-1 and TRBJ2-1 provide the parts outside the CDR3, is KAGVTQTPRYLIKTRGQQVTLSCSPISGHRSVSWYQQTPGQGLQFLFEYFSETQRNKGNFPGRFSGRQFSNSRSEMNVSTLELGDSALYLCASSLKFDEQFFGPGTRLTVL.

This CDR3 is CASSLRGTGPTEAFF. The CDR3 DNA sequence: TGCGCCAGCAGCTTGAGGGGGACAGGGCCCACTGAAGCTTTCTTT. The chain employs TRBV5-1 and TRBJ1-1; 9 positions match TRBD1. The CDR3 is 15 amino acids. V shed 1 base and J 4 bases; nucleotides not matched to a gene: 5. CDR1 and CDR2 from the germline V gene are SGHRS and YFSETQ.

This clonotype was observed many times. The chain carries TRBV20-1 and TRBJ1-1, with D maybe TRBD1 (6 bases). Looked up from germline, CDR1 is DFQATT and CDR2 is SNEGSKA (reference sequence). V gave up 4 bases and J gave up 1 base, with 7 bases separating them. This CDR3 contains 12 residues. The CDR3 nucleotides are TGCAGTGCTACGACAGGGAACACTGAAGCTTTCTTT. Translated, it gives CSATTGNTEAFF.

In its sample, this clonotype was seen many times. The V call is TRBV20-1, the J call TRBJ2-5; 8 positions agree with TRBD1. CDR1 DFQATT and CDR2 SNEGSKA come from the germline V gene (reference sequence). This CDR3 has 14 residues. The J segment lost 0 bases and the V segment lost 5 bases, leaving 5 bases of the junction unmatched. CDR3 sequence reads: CSAEQGDYQETQYF. The CDR3 region has the DNA TGCAGTGCTGAACAGGGGGATTACCAAGAGACCCAGTACTTC.